Listed below are T cell receptor beta chains from one sample, sequenced in a study of blood T cell repertoires in COVID-19. Data came from immunoSEQ multiplex PCR; TCRdb stores just in-frame clones and leaves some out. This sample carries 200,000 to 250,000 clones, around 80% of them seen once, and the ten largest clones take around 5.1%. The sequenced material came from peripheral blood. Receptors were obtained from a human donor in a cohort sampled during active COVID-19. Each CDR3 is given with its conserved first and last residue. Each record gives: J gene, V gene, CDR3 length, CDR3 protein.

j_gene: TRBJ1-1
v_gene: TRBV11-2
len: 15
CDR3aa: CASSLTGRGVSEAFF

j_gene: TRBJ2-7
v_gene: TRBV7-9
len: 15
CDR3aa: CASSLSGRGPYEQYF

j_gene: TRBJ2-3
v_gene: TRBV18
len: 16
CDR3aa: CASSRELAGGTDTQYF

j_gene: TRBJ2-7
v_gene: TRBV5-1
len: 16
CDR3aa: CASSLTNRGGRGEQYF

j_gene: TRBJ2-7
v_gene: TRBV28
len: 13
CDR3aa: CASSLLAIHEQYF

j_gene: TRBJ1-1
v_gene: TRBV28
len: 11
CDR3aa: CASMTGRKTFF

j_gene: TRBJ2-7
v_gene: TRBV6-2/TRBV6-3
len: 15
CDR3aa: CASSYLGGSVYEQYF

j_gene: TRBJ1-1
v_gene: TRBV15
len: 15
CDR3aa: CATSPRDRRNTEAFF

j_gene: TRBJ2-7
v_gene: TRBV18
len: 17
CDR3aa: CASSPLGLAGGPHEQYF

j_gene: TRBJ2-7
v_gene: TRBV28
len: 12
CDR3aa: CASSISGYGQYF

j_gene: TRBJ2-1
v_gene: TRBV18
len: 13
CDR3aa: CASSHHELEEQFF

j_gene: TRBJ2-2
v_gene: TRBV2
len: 15
CDR3aa: CASSPGTGDTGELFF

j_gene: TRBJ2-7
v_gene: TRBV11-3
len: 14
CDR3aa: CASSSTGLWDEQYF

j_gene: TRBJ1-2
v_gene: TRBV4-3
len: 15
CDR3aa: CASSTRDRANYGYTF

j_gene: TRBJ1-4
v_gene: TRBV24-1
len: 14
CDR3aa: CATSDTSGGRKLFF

j_gene: TRBJ2-1
v_gene: TRBV5-4
len: 14
CDR3aa: CASSLLTGRNEQFF

j_gene: TRBJ2-7
v_gene: TRBV5-4
len: 15
CDR3aa: CASSRSGQGGNEQYF

j_gene: TRBJ2-1
v_gene: TRBV4-3
len: 16
CDR3aa: CASSQVVGAGYNEQFF

j_gene: TRBJ2-1
v_gene: TRBV7-2
len: 14
CDR3aa: CASSSGQYRNEQFF

j_gene: TRBJ1-2
v_gene: TRBV20-1
len: 11
CDR3aa: CSARQVFGYTF

j_gene: TRBJ1-3
v_gene: TRBV11-2
len: 17
CDR3aa: CASSLGERGLAGNTIYF

j_gene: TRBJ1-5
v_gene: TRBV7-2
len: 15
CDR3aa: CASSLTGTSNQPQHF

j_gene: TRBJ2-7
v_gene: TRBV7-6
len: 15
CDR3aa: CASSPGQGRIYEQYF

j_gene: TRBJ2-7
v_gene: TRBV3-1/TRBV3-2
len: 14
CDR3aa: CASSQATGAGEQYF

j_gene: TRBJ2-3
v_gene: TRBV27
len: 14
CDR3aa: CATGGPGTTDTQYF

j_gene: TRBJ2-5
v_gene: TRBV5-5
len: 15
CDR3aa: CASSLYAGAGETQYF

j_gene: TRBJ2-1
v_gene: TRBV18
len: 15
CDR3aa: CASSSGLAGGNEQFF

j_gene: TRBJ2-2
v_gene: TRBV11-3
len: 17
CDR3aa: CASSPGTSGRGAGELFF